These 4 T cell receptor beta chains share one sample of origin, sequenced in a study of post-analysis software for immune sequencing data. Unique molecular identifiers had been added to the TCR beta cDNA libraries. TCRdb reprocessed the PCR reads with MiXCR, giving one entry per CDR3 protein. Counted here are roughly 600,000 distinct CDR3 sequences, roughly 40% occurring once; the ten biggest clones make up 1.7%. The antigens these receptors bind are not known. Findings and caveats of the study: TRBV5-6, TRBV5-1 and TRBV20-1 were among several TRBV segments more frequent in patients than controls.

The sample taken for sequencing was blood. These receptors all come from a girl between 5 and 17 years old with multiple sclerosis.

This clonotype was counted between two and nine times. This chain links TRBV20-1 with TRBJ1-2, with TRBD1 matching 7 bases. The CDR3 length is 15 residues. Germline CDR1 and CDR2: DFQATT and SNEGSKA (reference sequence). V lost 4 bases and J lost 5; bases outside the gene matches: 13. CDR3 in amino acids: CSAITGAGQPYGYTF. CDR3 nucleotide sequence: TGCAGTGCTATAACCGGGGCGGGACAGCCTTATGGCTACACCTTC.

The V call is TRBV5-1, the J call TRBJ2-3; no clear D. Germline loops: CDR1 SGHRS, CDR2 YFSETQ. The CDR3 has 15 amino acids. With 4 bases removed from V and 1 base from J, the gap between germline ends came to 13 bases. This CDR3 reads CASSVQGERTDTQYF. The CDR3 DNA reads TGCGCCAGCAGCGTACAAGGCGAACGCACAGATACGCAGTATTTT.

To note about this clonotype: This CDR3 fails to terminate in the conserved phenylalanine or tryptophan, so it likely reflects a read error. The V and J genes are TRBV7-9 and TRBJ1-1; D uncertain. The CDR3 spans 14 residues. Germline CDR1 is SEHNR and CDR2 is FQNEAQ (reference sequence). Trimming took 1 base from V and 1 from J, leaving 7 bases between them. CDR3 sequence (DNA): TGTGCCAGCAGCTTAGTACAGCCGAACACTGAAGCTTTCTTG. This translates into CASSLVQPNTEAFL.

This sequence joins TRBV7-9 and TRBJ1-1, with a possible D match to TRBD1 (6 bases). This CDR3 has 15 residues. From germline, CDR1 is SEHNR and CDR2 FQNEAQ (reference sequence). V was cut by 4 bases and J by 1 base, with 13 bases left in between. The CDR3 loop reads CASSSLRGPNTEAFF. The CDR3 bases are TGTGCCAGCAGCTCCCTCCGGGGGCCGAACACTGAAGCTTTCTTT.